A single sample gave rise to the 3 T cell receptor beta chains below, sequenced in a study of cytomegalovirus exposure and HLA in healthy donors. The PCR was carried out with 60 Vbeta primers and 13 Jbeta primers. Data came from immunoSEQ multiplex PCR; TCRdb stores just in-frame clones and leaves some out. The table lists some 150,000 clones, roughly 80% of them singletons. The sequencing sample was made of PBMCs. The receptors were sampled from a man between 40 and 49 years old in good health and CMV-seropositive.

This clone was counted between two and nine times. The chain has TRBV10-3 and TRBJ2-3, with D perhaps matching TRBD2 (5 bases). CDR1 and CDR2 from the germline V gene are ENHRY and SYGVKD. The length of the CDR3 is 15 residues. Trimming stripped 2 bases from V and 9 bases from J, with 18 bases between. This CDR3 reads CAISEPGSETGTQYF. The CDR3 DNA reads TGTGCCATCAGTGAGCCCGGTAGCGAAACGGGAACGCAGTATTTT.

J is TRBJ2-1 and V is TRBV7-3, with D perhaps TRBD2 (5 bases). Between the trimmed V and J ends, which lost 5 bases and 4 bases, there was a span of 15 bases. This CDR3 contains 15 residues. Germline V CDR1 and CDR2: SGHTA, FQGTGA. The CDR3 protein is CASSPGGRQYNEQFF. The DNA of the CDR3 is TGTGCCAGCAGCCCGGGCGGGCGACAATACAATGAGCAGTTCTTC.

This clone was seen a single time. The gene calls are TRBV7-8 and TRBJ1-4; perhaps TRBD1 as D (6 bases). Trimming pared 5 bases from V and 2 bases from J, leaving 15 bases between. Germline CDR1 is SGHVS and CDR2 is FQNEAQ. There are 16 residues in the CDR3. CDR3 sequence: CASSPSGGGTNEKLFF. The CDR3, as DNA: TGTGCCAGCAGCCCTAGCGGGGGCGGCACTAATGAAAAACTGTTTTTT.